Described below is a single TCR beta chain sequence and its context. As a fraction of the sample, this clone is medium-sized (0.01 to 0.1%). This clone's antigen is unknown. No much larger clone exists at a distance of one base, and base qualities are not known. This sample stems from a study of OX40 agonist ivuxolimab in advanced cancers. Looking at the study overall: Ivuxolimab was an agonistic, fully human IgG2 monoclonal antibody directed against OX40 (CD134), a costimulatory receptor. The monotherapy dose-escalation portion (N ≈ 55 patients) of the phase I ivuxolimab trial is reported in the paper. Peripheral TCRbeta sequencing was intended to test whether TCR sequence diversity was altered and clonal T-cell expansion was caused by ivuxolimab. Intravenous ivuxolimab was administered to patients every 2 weeks at six dose levels: 0.01, 0.1, 0.3, 1.5, 3 and 10 mg/kg. In the dose-escalation cohort, about four fifths of patients were male, and the mean age was 60 years with a range of about 20 to 90. Among the 52 dose-escalation patients, about 19 had hepatocellular carcinoma, 15 or so melanoma, 9 renal cell carcinoma and 9 head and neck cancer. Partial responses occurred in three dose-escalation patients, of whom one had hepatocellular carcinoma and two had cutaneous melanoma. Patients were allowed to have had prior anti-PD-1, anti-PD-L1 or anti-CTLA-4 therapy, and approximately 40% of the dose-escalation patients had been treated with checkpoint inhibitors.

Broad study findings and their caveats: At doses of 0.1 to 3.0 mg/kg, clonal expansion of both CD4+ and CD8+ blood T cells was observed from baseline to week 6. The antigen specificity of the peripheral T cells that underwent clonal expansion was not determined. Low levels of normalized T-cell clonal expansion were also seen in some nonresponding patients. Partial responders in the 0.1-3.0 mg/kg groups had among the lowest normalized peripheral clonal expansion, especially among CD8+ T cells. After ivuxolimab, more expanded clones were found on average in CD8+ T cells than in CD4+ T cells.

Patients with a history of autoimmune disease or receiving systemic immunosuppression were excluded from the trial. Peripheral blood for TCR sequencing was drawn from every dose cohort at baseline, at cycle 4 day 1 and at cycle 7 day 1. The samples were taken from a phase I, first-in-human, multicenter, open-label dose-escalation trial of ivuxolimab. The trial enrolled adults with locally advanced or metastatic head and neck squamous cell, hepatocellular, melanoma or renal cell carcinoma. Before TCR sequencing, CD4+ T cells and CD8+ T cells from peripheral blood were sorted into separate populations. Reading from cysteine to phenylalanine, the CDR3 counts 16 amino acids. Solely the CDR3 DNA is kept, with 48 bases framed from the first base. At the junction V is shortened by 0 bases and J by 8 bases; bases outside the gene matches: 10. Via the germline V gene (reference sequence), CDR1 is LNHNV and CDR2 YYDKDF.

Genomic DNA was isolated from the sorted cells so that the TCRbeta CDR3 region could be sequenced. TCRbeta CDR3 regions were sequenced using the immunoSEQ Assay. Here the immuneACCESS table is served through TCRdb, limited to in-frame sequences with V and J called. Missing clones are a known gap in these copies; in checked studies unresolved V genes cover under half, and the rest lacks a known reason. Present in this sample are 39,000 or so clones, 65% to 90% of which were seen just once. The ten largest clonotypes hold about 12% of the sample. In this chain, TRBV15 is recombined with TRBJ1-2, with TRBD1 matching 9 junction bases. The sequence came from an adult with an advanced solid tumor such as melanoma, head and neck, liver or kidney cancer. Sequenced material: CD4+ or CD8+ T cells sorted from blood, taken in a trial of the OX40 agonist ivuxolimab. Here is the DNA: TGTGCCACCAGCAGAGATAAATTTGGGACAGGGCCCGGCTACACCTTC. The translation is CATSRDKFGTGPGYTF.